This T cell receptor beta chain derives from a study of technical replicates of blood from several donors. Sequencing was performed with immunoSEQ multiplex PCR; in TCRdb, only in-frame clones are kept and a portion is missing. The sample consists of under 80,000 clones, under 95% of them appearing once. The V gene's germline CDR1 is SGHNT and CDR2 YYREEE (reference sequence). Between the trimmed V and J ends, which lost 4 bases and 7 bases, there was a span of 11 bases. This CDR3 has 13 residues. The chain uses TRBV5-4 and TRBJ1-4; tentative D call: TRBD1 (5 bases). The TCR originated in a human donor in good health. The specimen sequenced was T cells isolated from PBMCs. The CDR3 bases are TGTGCCAGCAGCCACCAGGGATCTGAAAAACTGTTTTTT. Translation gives CASSHQGSEKLFF.